The TCR beta chain under discussion was sequenced for a study of blood T cell repertoires in COVID-19. Study at large: Specimens from acute and convalescent COVID-19 originated in the United States, Italy and Spain.

The length of the CDR3 is 16 residues. V shed 4 bases, J shed 8 bases, and the junction held 12 bases outside the gene matches. Per the germline V gene, CDR1 is MNHEY and CDR2 is SVGEGT. In the study's own analysis: Reference gene primer amplification gave nucleated cell count estimates. Generated by immunoSEQ multiplex PCR, the TCRdb table keeps only in-frame clones and is missing some. The V and J calls and clone size come from that table; D and trimming were worked out from the DNA. The sample comprises roughly 90,000 clones, 65% to 90% of which are singletons, and around a sixth rests with the top ten.

The TCR originated in a woman aged 80 or older with active or convalescent COVID-19. The chain carries TRBV6-2 or TRBV6-3 and TRBJ1-2; 11 bases are shared with TRBD1. The specimen sequenced was peripheral blood. The CDR3 DNA sequence: TGTGCCAGCAGTTGGGCCGGAGGACAGGGGGCGTCCGGCTACACCTTC. Protein: CASSWAGGQGASGYTF.